The T cell receptor beta chain under discussion was sequenced for a study of blood T cells in healthy people across ages. Next came a second PCR, run for roughly 7 to 12 cycles, which used a sample-barcoded 5' primer along with a J-beta primer mix. One entry per CDR3 protein, called by TCRdb with MiXCR from the 5' RACE reads. The sample consists of about 670,000 distinct CDR3 sequences, over 40% of them appearing once. The V segment lost 3 bases and the J segment 10 bases; nucleotides outside the gene matches: 12. The CDR3 contains 15 residues. The germline gives CDR1 MNHEY, CDR2 SMNVEV (reference sequence).

The source material was blood. The source of this sequence is an elderly man in good health. The rearrangement uses TRBV27 and TRBJ2-1, with TRBD2 matching over 7 bases. The CDR3 nucleotides are TGTGCCAGCAGTTTGTGGGGGAGGGCCTTGGGGGAGCAGTTCTTC. Translating gives CASSLWGRALGEQFF.